The source of this T cell receptor beta chain is a study of cytomegalovirus exposure and HLA in healthy donors. About the research overall: When 350 to 500 donors were genotyped, just over 80% of them were found to fall in the Caucasian-associated ancestry cluster.

CDR1 is MNHEY, CDR2 SVGAGI, per germline. V dropped 6 bases and J dropped 7; count of bases not matched to a gene: 9. This CDR3 has 14 amino acids. In the case of this clone: Its target is not known.

Study-level results: Highest at DRB1 and lowest at HLA-C, TCR association rates differed among HLA loci in a later analysis.

The primer mix had 60 Vbeta and 13 Jbeta primers. Here immunoSEQ multiplex PCR was the method, and the copy in TCRdb shows in-frame clones only, minus some. The sample includes about 130,000 clones, approximately 79% of them seen just once. Although they were nominally healthy when sampled, donors likely had unrecorded immune exposures. The chain joins TRBV6-5 to TRBJ1-2; 9 bases align to TRBD1. The specimen sequenced was PBMCs. This TCR was sampled from a man aged 25 to 40 in good health and CMV-seronegative. In DNA form, the CDR3 reads TGTGCCAGCAGGCCGGGACAGGGTATTTTTGGCTACACCTTC. This gives the protein CASRPGQGIFGYTF.